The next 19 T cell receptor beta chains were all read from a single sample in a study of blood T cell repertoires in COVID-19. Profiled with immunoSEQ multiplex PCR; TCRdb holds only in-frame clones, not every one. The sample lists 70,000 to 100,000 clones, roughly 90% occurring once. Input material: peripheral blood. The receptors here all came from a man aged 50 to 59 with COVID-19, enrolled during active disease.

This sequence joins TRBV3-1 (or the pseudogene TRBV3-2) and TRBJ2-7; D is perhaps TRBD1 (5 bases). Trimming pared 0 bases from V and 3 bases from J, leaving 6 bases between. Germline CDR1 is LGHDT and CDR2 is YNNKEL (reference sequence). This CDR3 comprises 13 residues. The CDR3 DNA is TGTGCCAGCAGCCAAGATAGGGGCTACGAGCAGTACTTC. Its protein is CASSQDRGYEQYF.

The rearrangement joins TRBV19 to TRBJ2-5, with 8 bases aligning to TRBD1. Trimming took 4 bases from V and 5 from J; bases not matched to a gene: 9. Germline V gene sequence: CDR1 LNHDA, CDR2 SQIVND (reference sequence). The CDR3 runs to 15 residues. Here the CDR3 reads CASSRRTGLGETQYF. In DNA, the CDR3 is TGTGCCAGTAGTAGACGGACAGGGCTAGGGGAGACCCAGTACTTC.

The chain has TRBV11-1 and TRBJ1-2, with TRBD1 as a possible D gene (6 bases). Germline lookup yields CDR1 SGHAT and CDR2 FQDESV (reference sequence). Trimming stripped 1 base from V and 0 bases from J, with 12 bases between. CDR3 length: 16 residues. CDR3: CASSLDLTGSNYGYTF. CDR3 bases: TGTGCCAGCAGCTTAGACCTGACAGGATCTAACTATGGCTACACCTTC.

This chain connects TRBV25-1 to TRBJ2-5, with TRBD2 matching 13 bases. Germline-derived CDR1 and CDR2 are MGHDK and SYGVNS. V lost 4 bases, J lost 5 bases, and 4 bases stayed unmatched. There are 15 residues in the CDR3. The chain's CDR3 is CASSGRLAGGETQYF. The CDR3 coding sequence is TGTGCCAGCAGTGGAAGACTAGCGGGGGGTGAGACCCAGTACTTC.

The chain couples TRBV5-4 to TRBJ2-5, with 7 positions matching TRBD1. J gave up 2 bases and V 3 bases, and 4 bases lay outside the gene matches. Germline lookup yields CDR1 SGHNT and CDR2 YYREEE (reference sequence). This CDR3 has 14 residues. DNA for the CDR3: TGTGCCAGCAGCTCCGGGACAGAACAAGAGACCCAGTACTTC. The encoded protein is CASSSGTEQETQYF.

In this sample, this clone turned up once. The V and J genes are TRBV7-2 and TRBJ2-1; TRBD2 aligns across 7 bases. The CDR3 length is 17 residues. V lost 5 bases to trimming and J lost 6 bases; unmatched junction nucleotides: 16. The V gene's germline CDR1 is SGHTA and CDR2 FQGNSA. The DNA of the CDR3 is TGTGCCAGCAGCCCCTCGTGGGGGGGTGGGGGTAGCAATGAGCAGTTCTTC. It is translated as CASSPSWGGGGSNEQFF.

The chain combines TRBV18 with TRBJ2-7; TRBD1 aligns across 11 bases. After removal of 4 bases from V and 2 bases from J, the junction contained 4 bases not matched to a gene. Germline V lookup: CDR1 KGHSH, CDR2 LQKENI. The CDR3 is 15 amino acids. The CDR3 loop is CASSRDRGTTYEQYF. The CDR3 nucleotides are TGTGCCAGCTCACGGGACAGGGGGACCACCTACGAGCAGTACTTC.

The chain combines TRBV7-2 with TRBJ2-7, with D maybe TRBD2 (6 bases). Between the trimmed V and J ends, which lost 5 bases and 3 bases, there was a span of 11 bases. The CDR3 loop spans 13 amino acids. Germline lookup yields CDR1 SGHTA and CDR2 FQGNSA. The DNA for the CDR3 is TGTGCCAGCAGCCCTCAGACTAGCTACGAGCAGTACTTC. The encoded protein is CASSPQTSYEQYF.

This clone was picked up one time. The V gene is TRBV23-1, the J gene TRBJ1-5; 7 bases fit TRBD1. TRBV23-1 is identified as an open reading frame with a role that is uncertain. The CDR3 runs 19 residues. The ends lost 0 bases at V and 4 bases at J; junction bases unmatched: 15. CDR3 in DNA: TGCGCCAGCAGTCAATCAACCCTTAGGGGGCAGGGAGAGAATCAGCCCCAGCATTTT. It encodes CASSQSTLRGQGENQPQHF.

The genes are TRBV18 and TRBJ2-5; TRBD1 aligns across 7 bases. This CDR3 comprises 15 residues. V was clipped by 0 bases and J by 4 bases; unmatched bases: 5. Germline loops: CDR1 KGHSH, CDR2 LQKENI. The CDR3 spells CASSPPGSGGETQYF. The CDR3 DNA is TGTGCCAGCTCACCACCGGGGTCAGGGGGAGAGACCCAGTACTTC.

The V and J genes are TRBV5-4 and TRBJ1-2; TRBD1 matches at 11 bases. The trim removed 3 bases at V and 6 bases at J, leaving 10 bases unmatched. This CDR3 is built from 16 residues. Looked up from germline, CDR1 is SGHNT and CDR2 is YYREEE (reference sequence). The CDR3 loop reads CASSSWTGGAFDGYTF. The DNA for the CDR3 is TGTGCCAGCAGCTCATGGACAGGGGGCGCTTTTGATGGCTACACCTTC.

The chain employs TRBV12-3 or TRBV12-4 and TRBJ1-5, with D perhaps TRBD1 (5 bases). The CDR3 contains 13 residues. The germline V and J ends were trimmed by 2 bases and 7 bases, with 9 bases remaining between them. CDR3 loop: CASSLSQGQPQHF. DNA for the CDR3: TGTGCCAGCAGTTTATCGCAGGGACAGCCCCAGCATTTT.

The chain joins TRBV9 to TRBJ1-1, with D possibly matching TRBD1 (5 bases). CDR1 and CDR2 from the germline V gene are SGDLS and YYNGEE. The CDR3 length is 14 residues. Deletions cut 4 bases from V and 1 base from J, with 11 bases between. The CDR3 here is CASSPLRANTEAFF. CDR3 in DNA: TGTGCCAGCAGCCCTCTCAGGGCGAACACTGAAGCTTTCTTT.

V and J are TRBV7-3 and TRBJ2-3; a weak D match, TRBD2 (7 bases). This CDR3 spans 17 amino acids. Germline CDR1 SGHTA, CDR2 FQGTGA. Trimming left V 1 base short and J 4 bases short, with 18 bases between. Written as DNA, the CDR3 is TGTGCCAGCAGCTTAAAGCCTCCGGGCGGGGGCGCAGATACGCAGTATTTT. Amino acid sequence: CASSLKPPGGGADTQYF.

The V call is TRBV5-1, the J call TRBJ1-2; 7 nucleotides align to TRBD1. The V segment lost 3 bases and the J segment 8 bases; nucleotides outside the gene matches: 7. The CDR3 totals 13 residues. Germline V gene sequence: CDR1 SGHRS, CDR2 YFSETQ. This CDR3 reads CASSSQNRGGYTF. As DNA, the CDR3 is TGCGCCAGCAGCTCTCAGAACAGGGGAGGCTACACCTTC.

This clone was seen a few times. The CDR3 sequence: CASSLVTGSYEQYF. CDR3 sequence (DNA): TGTGCCAGCAGCTTAGTAACAGGTTCCTACGAGCAGTACTTC. The chain couples TRBV7-9 to TRBJ2-7; perhaps TRBD1 as D (5 bases). Germline CDR1 is SEHNR and CDR2 is FQNEAQ (reference sequence). V dropped 1 base and J dropped 1 base, with 8 bases sitting between them. This CDR3 region has 14 residues. The whole variable domain, filled in from reference TRBV7-9 and TRBJ2-7, reads DTGVSQNPRHKITKRGQNVTFRCDPISEHNRLYWYRQTLGQGPEFLTYFQNEAQLEKSRLLSDRFSAERPKGSFSTLEIQRTEQGDSAMYLCASSLVTGSYEQYFGPGTRLTVT.

The CDR3 protein is CASQGQGIGELFF. CDR3 sequence (DNA): TGTGCCAGCCAGGGACAGGGTATCGGGGAGCTGTTTTTT. The J gene is TRBJ2-2, the V gene TRBV14, with 9 bases aligning to TRBD1. The CDR3 loop spans 13 amino acids. The V gene end was trimmed by 8 bases and the J gene end by 7 bases; junction bases not matched to a gene: 5. Germline V lookup: CDR1 SGHDN, CDR2 FVKESK.

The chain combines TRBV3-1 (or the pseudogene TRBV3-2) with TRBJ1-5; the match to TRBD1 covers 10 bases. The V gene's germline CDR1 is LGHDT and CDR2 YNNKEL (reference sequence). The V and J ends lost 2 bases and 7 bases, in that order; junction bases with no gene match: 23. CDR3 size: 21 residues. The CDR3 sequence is CASSQNTGTGDLYTPPQPQHF. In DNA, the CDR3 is TGTGCCAGCAGCCAAAATACCGGGACAGGGGACCTCTACACCCCCCCACAGCCCCAGCATTTT.

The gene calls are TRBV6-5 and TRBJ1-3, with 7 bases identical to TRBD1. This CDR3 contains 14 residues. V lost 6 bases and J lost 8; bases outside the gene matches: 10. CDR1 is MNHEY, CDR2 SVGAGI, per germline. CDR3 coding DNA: TGTGCCAGCAGCTTTCGACAGGGTTGGGACACCATATATTTT. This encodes CASSFRQGWDTIYF.